These 13 T cell receptor beta chains came from one sample sequenced in a study of cytomegalovirus exposure and HLA in healthy donors. Some clones are missing from TCRdb's copy, which holds only in-frame ones; the method was immunoSEQ multiplex PCR. This table holds under 300,000 clones, around 87% found once. Specimen: PBMCs. These receptors were obtained from a woman between 18 and 30 years old in good health and CMV-seronegative.

This clone was counted once. The chain uses TRBV29-1 and TRBJ2-3, with 8 bases that match TRBD2. V shed 8 bases and J 7 bases; nucleotides not matched to a gene: 14. Germline V gene data show CDR1 as SQVTM and CDR2 as ANQGSEA. The CDR3 consists of 14 residues. CDR3 nucleotide sequence: TGCAGCTCACAAATCGGGGGGGGCCCGAATACGCAGTATTTT. Its protein product is CSSQIGGGPNTQYF.

V is TRBV5-1 and J is TRBJ2-3, with no clear D. Germline CDR1 and CDR2: SGHRS and YFSETQ. The CDR3 consists of 15 residues. V was shortened by 0 bases and J by 4 bases, with 12 bases between the two germline ends. The CDR3 sequence is CASSLEPSVADTQYF. The CDR3 DNA reads TGCGCCAGCAGCTTGGAACCTAGTGTAGCAGATACGCAGTATTTT.

The chain recombines TRBV18 with TRBJ1-5; 10 bases map to TRBD1. Per germline, CDR1 KGHSH and CDR2 LQKENI. This CDR3 contains 15 residues. The V and J ends lost 5 bases and 7 bases, in that order; junction bases with no gene match: 8. The CDR3 reads CASSSDRGLRQPQHF. Written as DNA, the CDR3 is TGTGCCAGCTCAAGCGACAGGGGGCTCCGCCAGCCCCAGCATTTT.

This chain connects TRBV27 to TRBJ2-2, with TRBD1 as a possible D gene (5 bases). The CDR3 is made up of 16 amino acids. V was pared by 5 bases and J by 3 bases, with 16 bases between. Germline V gives CDR1 MNHEY, CDR2 SMNVEV (reference sequence). The CDR3 sequence is CASSRTRLEYTGELFF. The CDR3 coding sequence is TGTGCCAGCAGTAGGACACGTCTCGAGTACACCGGGGAGCTGTTTTTT.

This clone occurred once. A read error may account for a junction end that differs from germline. The chain links TRBV6-1 to TRBJ1-5; weak D call: TRBD1 (5 bases). This CDR3 spans 20 amino acids. Germline V gene lookup returns CDR1 MNHNS and CDR2 SASEGT. The chain's CDR3 is CASSEGILKGSQLEIQPQHF. Written as DNA, the CDR3 is TGTGCCAGCAGCGAAGGAATTCTCAAGGGGTCCCAATTGGAGATACAGCCCCAGCATTTT.

The V call is TRBV28, the J call TRBJ1-3, with 8 bases aligning to TRBD1. This CDR3 region has 14 residues. Germline CDR1 is MDHEN and CDR2 is SYDVKM. The J segment lost 3 bases and the V segment lost 6 bases, leaving 4 bases of the junction unmatched. In DNA form, the CDR3 reads TGTGCCAGCAGCGGACAGGGACTTGGAAACACCATATATTTT. Encoded protein: CASSGQGLGNTIYF.

The chain uses TRBV27 and TRBJ1-1; D unclear. V shed 0 bases and J shed 3 bases, with 11 bases lying between them. Germline V CDR1 and CDR2: MNHEY, SMNVEV (reference sequence). The CDR3 totals 15 residues. CDR3 in amino acids: CASSLSPGYHTEAFF. CDR3 sequence (DNA): TGTGCCAGCAGTTTATCTCCAGGTTATCACACTGAAGCTTTCTTT.

This chain connects TRBV6-4 to TRBJ1-1; 7 bases map to TRBD1. Germline V gene lookup returns CDR1 MRHNA and CDR2 SNTAGT. V shed 6 bases, J shed 2 bases, and the junction held 12 bases outside the gene matches. CDR3 length equals 16 residues. DNA for the CDR3: TGTGCCAGCAGGGGGGGAAAGACAGGGAAAAACACTGAAGCTTTCTTT. It encodes CASRGGKTGKNTEAFF.

The gene calls are TRBV13 and TRBJ1-4; tentatively, D is TRBD1 (6 bases). This CDR3 spans 14 amino acids. V shed 1 base and J shed 8 bases, with 11 bases lying between them. Germline values: CDR1 PRHDT, CDR2 FYEKMQ (reference sequence). DNA of the CDR3: TGTGCCAGCAGCTTAGCAGGGGCGCGCGAAAAACTGTTTTTT. It encodes CASSLAGAREKLFF.

The chain couples TRBV2 to TRBJ2-3; 8 bases fit TRBD2. This CDR3 comprises 15 residues. Germline CDR1 and CDR2: SNHLY and FYNNEI. Trimming removed 4 bases from V and 6 bases from J; junction bases left unmatched: 9. This CDR3 is CASSAQRGPTDTQYF. CDR3 sequence (DNA): TGTGCCAGCAGTGCCCAGCGGGGGCCCACGGATACGCAGTATTTT.

The chain carries TRBV27 and TRBJ2-2; D gene uncertain. Per germline, CDR1 MNHEY and CDR2 SMNVEV (reference sequence). Between the trimmed V and J ends, which lost 5 bases and 7 bases, there was a span of 8 bases. There are 12 residues in the CDR3. CDR3 sequence: CASSPRIGELFF. The CDR3 region has the DNA TGTGCCAGCAGTCCTAGGATCGGGGAGCTGTTTTTT.

Concerning this clone: Compared with germline, one end of the junction differs, possibly owing to a read error. The genes are TRBV7-3 and TRBJ2-3; D is possibly TRBD2 (5 bases). The CDR3 is 14 amino acids. Germline assignment: CDR1 SGHTA and CDR2 FQGTGA. For the CDR3, the DNA is TGTGCCAGCAGCTTAATGGCGGGTACAGATGCGCAGTATTTT. Its protein is CASSLMAGTDAQYF. Variable domain in full (rest from reference TRBV7-3 and TRBJ2-3): GAGVSQTPSNKVTEKGKYVELRCDPISGHTALYWYRQSLGQGPEFLIYFQGTGAADDSGLPNDRFFAVRPEGSVSTLKIQRTERGDSAVYLCASSLMAGTDAQYFGPGTRLTVL.

This chain links TRBV14 with TRBJ2-6; D unclear. Trimming took 3 bases from V and 0 from J, leaving 9 bases between them. The germline V gene has CDR1 SGHDN and CDR2 FVKESK. There are 16 residues in the CDR3. The CDR3 sequence: CASSQALSSGANVLTF. CDR3 DNA: TGTGCCAGCAGCCAGGCCCTCTCCTCTGGGGCCAACGTCCTGACTTTC.